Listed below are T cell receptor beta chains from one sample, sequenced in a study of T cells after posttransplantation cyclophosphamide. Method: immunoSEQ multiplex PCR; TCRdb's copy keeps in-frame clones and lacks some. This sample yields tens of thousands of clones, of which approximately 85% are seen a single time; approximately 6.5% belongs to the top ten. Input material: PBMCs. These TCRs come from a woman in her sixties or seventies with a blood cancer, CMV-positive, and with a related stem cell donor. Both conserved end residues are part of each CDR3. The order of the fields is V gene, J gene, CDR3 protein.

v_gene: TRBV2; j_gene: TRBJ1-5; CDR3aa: CASRTRSGGNQPQHF
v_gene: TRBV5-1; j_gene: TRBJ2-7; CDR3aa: CASAKTSGRAYEQYF
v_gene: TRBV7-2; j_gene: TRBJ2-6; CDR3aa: CASSVHRGSGANVLTF
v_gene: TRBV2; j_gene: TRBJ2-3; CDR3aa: CASSRLSLRTDTQYF
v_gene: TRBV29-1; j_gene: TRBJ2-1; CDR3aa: CSQRGTSGSAEQFF
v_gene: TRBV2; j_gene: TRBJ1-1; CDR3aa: CASSEPILDRKNTEAFF
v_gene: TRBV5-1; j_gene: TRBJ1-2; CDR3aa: CASSPGDRGYGYTF
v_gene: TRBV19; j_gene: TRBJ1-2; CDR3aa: CATQDRVGYGYTF
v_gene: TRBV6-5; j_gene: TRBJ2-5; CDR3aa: CASSYPGQGAREQYF
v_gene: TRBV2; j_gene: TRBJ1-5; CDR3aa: CASSATGGSRQPQHF
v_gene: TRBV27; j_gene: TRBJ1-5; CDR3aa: CASSSRGGNQPQHF
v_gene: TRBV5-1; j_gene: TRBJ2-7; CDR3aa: CASSLDRLGEQYF
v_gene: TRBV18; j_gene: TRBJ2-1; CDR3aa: CASSPPGSSGREQFF
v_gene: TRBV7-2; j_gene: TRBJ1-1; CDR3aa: CASSLVVQGEAFF
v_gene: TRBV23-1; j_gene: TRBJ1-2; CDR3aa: CASSQSDSRKHGYTF
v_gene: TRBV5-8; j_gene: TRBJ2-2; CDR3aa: CASSLHRGGTGELFF
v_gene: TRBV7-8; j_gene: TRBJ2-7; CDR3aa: CASSSLLQGLLGEQYF
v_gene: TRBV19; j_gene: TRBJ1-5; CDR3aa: CASSMLSGPQHF
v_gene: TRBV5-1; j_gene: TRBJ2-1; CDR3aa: CASSPVGGSYNEQFF
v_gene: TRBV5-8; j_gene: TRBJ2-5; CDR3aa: CASSFGTSGSQTQYF
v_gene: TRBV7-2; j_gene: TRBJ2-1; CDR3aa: CASSLGGLVSEQFF
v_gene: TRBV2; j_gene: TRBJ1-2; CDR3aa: CASRDKDRGIYGYTF
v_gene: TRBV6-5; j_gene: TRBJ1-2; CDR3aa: CASRGQGGYTF
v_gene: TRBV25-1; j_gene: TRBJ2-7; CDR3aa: CASNLAGGDGEQYF
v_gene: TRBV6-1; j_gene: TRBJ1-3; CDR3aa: CASRDRGLDTIYF
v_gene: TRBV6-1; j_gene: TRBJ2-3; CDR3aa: CASSEQRESVTQYF
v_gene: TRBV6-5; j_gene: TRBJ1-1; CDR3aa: CASSDLTGTGEAFF
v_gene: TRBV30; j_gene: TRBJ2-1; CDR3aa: CAWSVLGSGNEQFF
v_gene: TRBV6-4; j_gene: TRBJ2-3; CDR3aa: CASSLSGRRDGTDTQYF
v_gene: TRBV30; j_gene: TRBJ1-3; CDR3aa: CAWSVEGGVHTIYF
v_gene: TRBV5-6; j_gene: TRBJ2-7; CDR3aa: CASSRQRYEQYF
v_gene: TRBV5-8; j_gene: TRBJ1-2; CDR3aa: CASSSPGRGGYTF
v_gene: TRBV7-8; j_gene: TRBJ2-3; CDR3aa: CASSVQRTSGNTDTQYF
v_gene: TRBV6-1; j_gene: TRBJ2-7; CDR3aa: CASSLGQPYEQYF
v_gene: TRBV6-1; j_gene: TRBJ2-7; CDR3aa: CASKMTGGGYEQYF
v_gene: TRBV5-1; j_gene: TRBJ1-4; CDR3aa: CASSLGTGRNEKLFF
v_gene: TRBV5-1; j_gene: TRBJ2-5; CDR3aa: CASSHGTSGRLETQYF
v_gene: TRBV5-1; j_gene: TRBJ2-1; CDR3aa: CASSLVRKQEQFF
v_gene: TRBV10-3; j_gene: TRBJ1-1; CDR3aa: CAISEGQGGNTEAFF
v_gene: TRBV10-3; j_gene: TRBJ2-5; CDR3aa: CAINERGGRGETQYF
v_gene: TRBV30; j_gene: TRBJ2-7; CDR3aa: CAWSVDSGSYEQYF
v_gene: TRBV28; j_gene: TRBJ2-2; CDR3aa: CASSFSGSGTGELFF
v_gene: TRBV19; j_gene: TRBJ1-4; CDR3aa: CASIRRTGVGEKLFF
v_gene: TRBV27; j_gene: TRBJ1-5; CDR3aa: CASSRPTEPQHF
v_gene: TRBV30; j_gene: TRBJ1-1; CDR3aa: CAWERNTEAFF
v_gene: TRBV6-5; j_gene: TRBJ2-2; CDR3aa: CASSSGQGIGELFF
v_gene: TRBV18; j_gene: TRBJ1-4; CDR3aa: CASSETGGEKLFF